This T cell receptor (beta chain) emerged from a study of blood T cell repertoires in COVID-19. Study details: Sites across the United States, Italy and Spain contributed samples from acute and convalescent COVID-19. PBMCs, B-cell-depleted T cells, or T cells provided the cDNA or gDNA that made up the material.

This clone was seen only once. Generated by immunoSEQ multiplex PCR, the TCRdb table keeps only in-frame clones and is missing some. The data contain around 150,000 clones, more than 65% of them singletons. This TCR was sampled from a woman aged 45-65 years in a cohort sampled during active or convalescent COVID-19. Sequenced input: peripheral blood.

In DNA form, the CDR3 reads TGTGCCAGCAGCTTTTCTCTCACAGGTCTGGCCTACGAGCAGTACTTC. Its protein product is CASSFSLTGLAYEQYF. This chain connects TRBV7-9 to TRBJ2-7, with D tentatively TRBD1 (5 bases). This CDR3 comprises 16 residues. Germline-derived CDR1 and CDR2 are SEHNR and FQNEAQ (reference sequence). V was shortened by 3 bases and J by 2 bases, with 17 bases between the two germline ends.